This TCR beta chain was observed in a study of T cell repertoires in cytomegalovirus infection. Turning to the study itself: CMV epitopes used comprised recently identified HLA-C-restricted ones and well-studied HLA-B-restricted ones. Public TCR beta signatures marked donors with CMV infection and the matching HLA. Study-wide points: In two of eight donors, the top clonotype was HLA-C-restricted CMV-specific.

V was clipped by 1 base and J by 11 bases, with 6 bases between them. The CDR3 runs 11 residues. CDR1 SGHTA and CDR2 FQGNSA come from the germline V gene. This clonotype appeared a few times. As yet, its antigen is unknown. One entry per CDR3 protein results from TCRdb running MiXCR on the reads. The data show approximately 120,000 distinct CDR3 sequences, about 31% seen once. This material consisted of CD8+ T cells from cultured PBMCs, taken from culture after CMV antigen stimulation. The V and J genes are TRBV7-2 and TRBJ1-5; possible D gene TRBD1, 5 bases. The receptor comes from a human donor in good health (CMV status not recorded). Some clones in this sample may be carry-over from other donors' samples. The CDR3 DNA sequence: TGTGCCAGCAGCTTAGGAGGGGCCCAGCATTTT. It codes for CASSLGGAQHF. The full variable domain, with the rest looked up from reference TRBV7-2 and TRBJ1-5, is GAGVSQSPSNKVTEKGKDVELRCDPISGHTALYWYRQSLGQGLEFLIYFQGNSAPDKSGLPSDRFSAERTGGSVSTLTIQRTQQEDSAVYLCASSLGGAQHFGDGTRLSIL.